This T cell receptor (beta chain) was identified in a study of Graves' ophthalmopathy and Graves' hyperthyroidism. Investigators amplified TCR beta CDR3 regions from RNA transcripts. HTBI primers were used in a first-round RT-PCR, which preceded a second-round multiplex PCR. Via MiXCR, TCRdb re-called the multiplex PCR reads, giving one row per CDR3 protein. The sample lists about 700,000 distinct CDR3 sequences, roughly two fifths seen once, with 44% in the top ten. What was sequenced was peripheral blood. The source is an adult man with Graves' ophthalmopathy.

CDR3 sequence: CAWSAVGYEQYF. The CDR3 DNA reads as TGTGCCTGGAGTGCAGTCGGGTACGAGCAGTACTTC. This chain links TRBV7-3 with TRBJ2-7; the D is unclear. Germline CDR1 and CDR2: SGHTA and FQGTGA. CDR3 length equals 12 residues. Trimming pared 11 bases from V and 4 bases from J, leaving 15 bases between.